These 28 T cell receptor beta chains were sequenced from one sample in a study of blood T cell repertoires in COVID-19. TCRdb's copy holds only in-frame clones and misses some; the assay was immunoSEQ multiplex PCR. In the table there are 55,000 to 80,000 clones, approximately 83% of which are singletons. Sequencing was performed on peripheral blood. The receptor source for this set is a human donor in a cohort sampled during active COVID-19.

In its sample, this clone was seen once. The chain has TRBV5-1 and TRBJ2-1, with a weak D call TRBD2 (5 bases). CDR1 SGHRS and CDR2 YFSETQ come from the germline V gene. CDR3 size: 15 residues. V shed 0 bases and J shed 6 bases, with 13 bases lying between them. This CDR3 reads CASSLDGSPGNEQFF. The CDR3 region has the DNA TGCGCCAGCAGCTTGGATGGGAGTCCGGGCAATGAGCAGTTCTTC.

The chain carries TRBV18 and TRBJ1-1; TRBD1 matches 7 bases. CDR3 length equals 16 residues. V lost 3 bases to trimming and J lost 0 bases; unmatched junction nucleotides: 7. Germline V gene lookup returns CDR1 KGHSH and CDR2 LQKENI. The DNA of the CDR3 is TGTGCCAGCTCACCGTATGACAGGGCCATGAACACTGAAGCTTTCTTT. It codes for CASSPYDRAMNTEAFF. The full variable domain, its missing parts supplied by reference TRBV18 and TRBJ1-1, is NAGVMQNPRHLVRRRGQEARLRCSPMKGHSHVYWYRQLPEEGLKFMVYLQKENIIDESGMPKERFSAEFPKEGPSILRIQQVVRGDSAAYFCASSPYDRAMNTEAFFGQGTRLTVV.

The chain has TRBV24-1 and TRBJ1-5, with D perhaps TRBD1 (6 bases). Trimming removed 7 bases at V and 5 bases at J, with 14 bases between. The CDR3 length is 14 residues. Germline values: CDR1 KGHDR, CDR2 SFDVKD. CDR3 nucleotides: TGTGCCACCAGCTCGGGACAAGCCGATCAGCCCCAGCATTTT. The encoded protein is CATSSGQADQPQHF.

This chain connects TRBV18 to TRBJ1-6, with D tentatively TRBD1 (6 bases). In germline, CDR1 is KGHSH, CDR2 LQKENI. V was trimmed by 6 bases and J by 3 bases, leaving 18 bases between them. The CDR3 length is 17 residues. The CDR3 DNA is TGTGCCAGCTCGCTTGGCTCCCGGACAGACTATAATTCACCCCTCCACTTT. Amino acid sequence: CASSLGSRTDYNSPLHF.

The chain links TRBV21-1 to TRBJ2-7; the table's D gene call, TRBD2, was not cross checked with the DNA. TRBV21-1 is a recognized pseudogene. CDR3 size: 16 residues. This chain's CDR3 is CASSKSGGAQGYEQYF. In nucleotides, the CDR3 is TGTGCCAGCAGCAAGAGCGGGGGGGCCCAGGGCTACGAGCAGTACTTC.

The chain recombines TRBV5-4 with TRBJ1-2, with a possible D match to TRBD1 (5 bases). The V and J ends lost 4 bases and 5 bases respectively, with 15 bases between them. The CDR3 totals 14 residues. The germline V gene encodes CDR1 SGHNT and CDR2 YYREEE (reference sequence). CDR3 residues: CASSPNSGQYGYTF. CDR3 nucleotide sequence: TGTGCCAGCAGCCCTAATTCAGGGCAGTATGGCTACACCTTC.

This chain connects TRBV27 to TRBJ2-7, with D perhaps matching TRBD1 (6 bases). This CDR3 has 15 amino acids. V shed 1 base and J shed 0 bases, with 10 bases lying between them. CDR1 MNHEY and CDR2 SMNVEV come from the germline V gene (reference sequence). The CDR3 is CASSLLLDSSYEQYF. The CDR3 DNA reads as TGTGCCAGCAGTTTATTATTGGACAGCTCCTACGAGCAGTACTTC.

V usage is TRBV19 and J usage is TRBJ1-1, with D unresolved. The CDR3 covers 12 residues. V lost 6 bases and J 7 bases, leaving 12 bases between the germline ends. Germline CDR1 and CDR2: LNHDA and SQIVND (reference sequence). The DNA of the CDR3 is TGTGCCAGTAGCGGTGGAAGAGGTGAAGCTTTCTTT. As protein: CASSGGRGEAFF.

V gene TRBV13 combines with J gene TRBJ2-3; D possibly corresponds to TRBD2 (6 bases). V gave up 2 bases and J gave up 4 bases, with 19 bases separating them. The germline V gene encodes CDR1 PRHDT and CDR2 FYEKMQ (reference sequence). This CDR3 is 17 amino acids long. The CDR3 DNA reads as TGTGCCAGCAGCTTATCCCGGATAGGGACTTTGGCAGATACGCAGTATTTT. It translates to CASSLSRIGTLADTQYF.

The gene calls are TRBV11-1 and TRBJ2-2; D remains ambiguous. Germline V gene lookup returns CDR1 SGHAT and CDR2 FQDESV (reference sequence). The CDR3 covers 14 residues. Deletions cut 1 base from V and 5 bases from J, with 8 bases between. The CDR3 loop is CASSLGQSTGELFF. In nucleotides, the CDR3 is TGTGCCAGCAGCTTAGGTCAGTCGACCGGGGAGCTGTTTTTT.

This clone is a singleton in its sample. The chain recombines TRBV5-4 with TRBJ1-1, with D unclear. There are 13 residues in the CDR3. Germline CDR1 reads SGHNT; CDR2 reads YYREEE (reference sequence). Trimming removed 10 bases from V and 7 bases from J, with 20 bases in between. CDR3 nucleotides: TGTGCCGCATCCGAGCGCGGGCAGAATGAAGCTTTCTTT. Protein product: CAASERGQNEAFF.

The V gene is TRBV19, the J gene TRBJ2-3; weak D call: TRBD1 (5 bases). The CDR3 totals 15 residues. Per the germline V gene, CDR1 is LNHDA and CDR2 is SQIVND (reference sequence). V lost 3 bases and J 2 bases, leaving 12 bases between the germline ends. The CDR3 DNA sequence: TGTGCCAGTAGTATTTCCCCGACAGCCACAGATACGCAGTATTTT. Its translation is CASSISPTATDTQYF.

The rearrangement links TRBV11-1 to TRBJ1-1, with D unresolved. V lost 2 bases, J lost 0 bases, and 7 bases lay in between. Germline CDR1 and CDR2: SGHAT and FQDESV (reference sequence). There are 14 residues in the CDR3. CDR3 residues: CASSLHTVNTEAFF. The DNA of the CDR3 is TGTGCCAGCAGCTTACATACAGTGAACACTGAAGCTTTCTTT.

V gene TRBV13 combines with J gene TRBJ2-3; 10 bases align to TRBD2. This CDR3 spans 15 amino acids. Trimming cost V 8 bases and J 7 bases; bases outside gene matches: 12. CDR1 is PRHDT, CDR2 FYEKMQ, per germline (reference sequence). CDR3 nucleotide sequence: TGTGCCAGCTCGTACACCGGGACTAGCGTCTATACGCAGTATTTT. Its protein product is CASSYTGTSVYTQYF. Filled out from reference TRBV13 and TRBJ2-3, the complete variable domain reads AAGVIQSPRHLIKEKRETATLKCYPIPRHDTVYWYQQGPGQDPQFLISFYEKMQSDKGSIPDRFSAQQFSDYHSELNMSSLELGDSALYFCASSYTGTSVYTQYFGPGTRLTVL.

The chain has TRBV18 and TRBJ2-3; 11 bases are a match to TRBD2. The trim removed 6 bases at V and 5 bases at J, leaving 13 bases unmatched. Per the germline V gene, CDR1 is KGHSH and CDR2 is LQKENI. The length of the CDR3 is 17 residues. The CDR3 DNA reads as TGTGCCAGCTCTGAAAGAATAGCGGGGGGGCCCGGAGATACGCAGTATTTT. This gives the protein CASSERIAGGPGDTQYF.

This rearrangement joins TRBV5-1 to TRBJ1-2; D is perhaps TRBD1 (5 bases). The CDR3 contains 13 residues. Germline V CDR1 and CDR2: SGHRS, YFSETQ. The V gene lost 3 bases and the J gene lost 3 bases, with 9 bases spanning the gap. CDR3 nucleotide sequence: TGCGCCAGCAGCTCGGAAGGGGACTATGGCTACACCTTC. Protein product: CASSSEGDYGYTF.

The chain has TRBV19 and TRBJ2-4, with TRBD1 matching over 9 bases. Trimming at V came to 11 bases and at J to 4 bases, leaving 12 bases not matched to a gene. The V gene's germline CDR1 is LNHDA and CDR2 SQIVND (reference sequence). This CDR3 spans 15 amino acids. The DNA for the CDR3 is TGTGCCTCCCAAAGAGGACAGGGGCTAAAAAACATTCAGTACTTC. Translation: CASQRGQGLKNIQYF.

V and J are TRBV28 and TRBJ2-5, with 7 bases that match TRBD1. Germline V gene data show CDR1 as MDHEN and CDR2 as SYDVKM. J gave up 2 bases and V 3 bases, and 9 bases lay outside the gene matches. The CDR3 consists of 16 residues. CDR3 nucleotide sequence: TGTGCCAGCAGTTTCACAGGGGCCGGGGATCAAGAGACCCAGTACTTC. This sequence encodes CASSFTGAGDQETQYF.

The chain joins TRBV10-3 to TRBJ2-2, with D maybe TRBD2 (5 bases). The CDR3 runs 15 residues. The germline CDR1 and CDR2 sequences are ENHRY and SYGVKD. Trimming took 7 bases from V and 1 from J, leaving 13 bases between them. The CDR3 DNA is TGTGCCATCACACCGCAGGCGGGGAACACCGGGGAGCTGTTTTTT. Protein: CAITPQAGNTGELFF.

This chain links TRBV9 with TRBJ1-5; tentatively, D is TRBD1 (5 bases). Germline V lookup: CDR1 SGDLS, CDR2 YYNGEE. Trimming removed 3 bases from V and 6 bases from J, with 10 bases in between. This CDR3 region has 13 residues. The CDR3 DNA sequence: TGTGCCAGCAGCGGTGGGGGGGGTCAGCCCCAGCATTTT. This encodes CASSGGGGQPQHF. The full variable domain, its missing parts supplied by reference TRBV9 and TRBJ1-5, is DSGVTQTPKHLITATGQRVTLRCSPRSGDLSVYWYQQSLDQGLQFLIQYYNGEERAKGNILERFSAQQFPDLHSELNLSSLELGDSALYFCASSGGGGQPQHFGDGTRLSIL.

The chain employs TRBV19 and TRBJ1-5, with D tentatively TRBD1 (6 bases). V was pared by 3 bases and J by 7 bases, with 37 bases between. Per germline, CDR1 LNHDA and CDR2 SQIVND (reference sequence). The CDR3 is 22 residues long. CDR3 region: CASSMKRQGWSKSVVEVQPQHF. CDR3 coding DNA: TGTGCCAGTAGTATGAAGAGGCAGGGGTGGTCGAAATCCGTGGTGGAGGTGCAGCCCCAGCATTTT.

The chain couples TRBV27 to TRBJ2-1; TRBD2 agrees at 9 bases. The V gene end was trimmed by 2 bases and the J gene end by 7 bases; junction bases not matched to a gene: 9. The CDR3 sequence is 16 residues long. Germline V gene lookup returns CDR1 MNHEY and CDR2 SMNVEV (reference sequence). CDR3 sequence reads: CASSLGSGGSGNEQFF. The CDR3 nucleotides read TGTGCCAGCAGTTTAGGTAGCGGGGGCAGTGGGAATGAGCAGTTCTTC.

The rearrangement uses TRBV11-2 and TRBJ2-4, with 9 bases lining up with TRBD1. V lost 0 bases to trimming and J lost 9 bases; unmatched junction nucleotides: 9. Germline lookup yields CDR1 SGHAT and CDR2 FQNNGV. The CDR3 has 16 residues. The CDR3 DNA reads TGTGCCAGCAGCTTAGAGGGAAACAGGGGGCAAGGCATTCAGTACTTC. Translation gives CASSLEGNRGQGIQYF.

V gene TRBV6-2 or TRBV6-3 combines with J gene TRBJ2-7; tentative D call: TRBD2 (6 bases). This CDR3 is built from 15 residues. CDR1 MNHEY and CDR2 SVGEGT come from the germline V gene. The V end was cut by 0 bases, the J end by 2 bases, with 11 bases between. Here the CDR3 reads CASSYSPGETYEQYF. The CDR3 DNA reads as TGTGCCAGCAGTTACTCCCCGGGGGAAACCTACGAGCAGTACTTC.

The DNA of the CDR3 is TGTGCCTGGAGTTCAGGGATCAGGTATAATTCACCCCTCCACTTT. Protein product: CAWSSGIRYNSPLHF. V usage is TRBV30 and J usage is TRBJ1-6; weak D call: TRBD1 (5 bases). Germline CDR1 GTSNPN, CDR2 SVGIG (reference sequence). Trimming took off 2 bases at V and 4 bases at J, with 12 bases between the two ends. The CDR3 sequence is 15 residues long. Combining the CDR3 with reference TRBV30 and TRBJ1-6 gives the whole variable domain SQTIHQWPATLVQPVGSPLSLECTVEGTSNPNLYWYRQAAGRGLQLLFYSVGIGQISSEVPQNLSASRPQDRQFILSSKKLLLSDSGFYLCAWSSGIRYNSPLHFGNGTRLTVT.

The chain uses TRBV2 and TRBJ1-5; perhaps TRBD1 as D (5 bases). This CDR3 is built from 17 residues. CDR1 and CDR2 from the germline V gene are SNHLY and FYNNEI. Trimming cost V 7 bases and J 5 bases, with 24 bases left between them. CDR3 sequence reads: CASTLRRVRVSDQPQHF. CDR3 DNA: TGTGCCAGCACCCTCCGGAGAGTCAGGGTGAGTGATCAGCCCCAGCATTTT. Supplemented by reference TRBV2 and TRBJ1-5, the full variable domain reads EPEVTQTPSHQVTQMGQEVILRCVPISNHLYFYWYRQILGQKVEFLVSFYNNEISEKSEIFDDQFSVERPDGSNFTLKIRSTKLEDSAMYFCASTLRRVRVSDQPQHFGDGTRLSIL.

The sample holds a few counts of this clone. The chain is built from TRBV7-9 and TRBJ2-6; weak D call: TRBD1 (5 bases). V was clipped by 3 bases and J by 0 bases, with 12 bases between them. Germline CDR1 reads SEHNR; CDR2 reads FQNEAQ (reference sequence). The CDR3 loop spans 17 amino acids. Here the CDR3 DNA reads TGTGCCAGCAGCTTGGGGCGGACGGGCTCTGGGGCCAACGTCCTGACTTTC. Residues: CASSLGRTGSGANVLTF. Full variable domain (outside the CDR3, taken from reference TRBV7-9 and TRBJ2-6): DTGVSQNPRHKITKRGQNVTFRCDPISEHNRLYWYRQTLGQGPEFLTYFQNEAQLEKSRLLSDRFSAERPKGSFSTLEIQRTEQGDSAMYLCASSLGRTGSGANVLTFGAGSRLTVL.

The genes are TRBV28 and TRBJ1-4; D uncertain. This CDR3 has 12 amino acids. Germline-derived CDR1 and CDR2 are MDHEN and SYDVKM. The V end was cut by 6 bases, the J end by 3 bases, with 5 bases between. Here the CDR3 reads CASRTANEKLFF. CDR3 in DNA: TGTGCCAGCAGAACAGCTAATGAAAAACTGTTTTTT.